This TCR beta chain was recorded in a study of shared clonotypes between healthy human individuals. Looking at the study overall: The composition of the donors was a couple of women and a few men aged 18 to 49.

This clone showed up just once. The CDR3 is 15 residues long. Unmatched junction bases numbered 6, after V lost 5 bases and J lost 4 bases. Germline CDR1 reads LNHDA; CDR2 reads SQIVND (reference sequence). Unsorted PBMC replicate PCRs drew on roughly 290 ng DNA, representing 30,000 to 35,000 T cell genomes. Original processing notes: Filtering differed because ImmunoSEQ produced junction-only sequences that carried no quality scores. This table comes from immunoSEQ multiplex PCR, and its TCRdb copy is limited to in-frame clones, with some not included. That table supplies the V and J calls and clone size; D and trimming were determined from the DNA. Among about 460,000 clones listed, roughly 80% were seen once. Donors, healthy HIV-negative adults, lacked recent acute infections or vaccinations.

The clonotype was recovered from a woman between 40 and 55 years old in good health. Some clones in this sample may be carry-over from other donors' samples. The chain is built from TRBV19 and TRBJ1-2; 11 bases align to TRBD1. Sequenced: PBMCs. The CDR3 DNA reads as TGTGCCAGTAGTGCGCCCGGGACAGGGGGCTATGGCTACACCTTC. Translation: CASSAPGTGGYGYTF.